The 32 T cell receptor beta chains below all came from one sample that was sequenced in a study of monozygotic twins with inflammatory bowel disease. TCRdb reprocessed the 5' RACE reads, keeping one entry per CDR3 protein, no DNA. This table lists approximately 300,000 distinct CDR3 sequences. Sequenced input: blood. Source of these receptors: a human donor with ulcerative colitis or Crohn's disease, or a healthy co-twin of an affected twin (not recorded which).

The J gene is TRBJ1-2, the V gene TRBV6-5; TCRdb calls TRBD1, which cannot be checked without DNA. The CDR3 spans 17 residues. Per the germline V gene, CDR1 is MNHEY and CDR2 is SVGAGI. CDR3 sequence: CASSYSIRGDVHHGYTF.

The rearrangement joins TRBV5-1 to TRBJ2-1; TCRdb proposes TRBD2, but this gene call is untestable without DNA. Germline V gives CDR1 SGHRS, CDR2 YFSETQ. This CDR3 has 15 residues. The CDR3 is CASSFIAGELNEQFF.

This chain links TRBV5-1 with TRBJ2-3; the TCRdb call, TRBD2, lacks DNA for checking. This CDR3 is built from 16 residues. Germline CDR1 SGHRS, CDR2 YFSETQ. The CDR3: CASSTGLAVRTDTQYF.

This rearrangement joins TRBV12-3 or TRBV12-4 to TRBJ2-2. This CDR3 has 11 amino acids. The CDR3 loop reads CASSLRQGLFF.

This chain links TRBV28 with TRBJ2-6; TCRdb designates TRBD1, a call that cannot be tested without DNA. The CDR3 sequence is 18 residues long. Per germline, CDR1 MDHEN and CDR2 SYDVKM. CDR3 in amino acids: CASSLPLGQPSGANVLTF.

The gene calls are TRBV25-1 and TRBJ2-6; TCRdb picks TRBD2, but there is no DNA to check that call. Germline values: CDR1 MGHDK, CDR2 SYGVNS. This CDR3 region has 16 residues. The CDR3 reads CASSRAGVSGANVLTF.

The rearrangement uses TRBV6-1 and TRBJ2-3; TCRdb picks TRBD2, but there is no DNA to check that call. Germline values: CDR1 MNHNS, CDR2 SASEGT. This CDR3 contains 17 residues. The CDR3 loop is CASRASGRGTSTDTQYF.

This rearrangement joins TRBV6-5 to TRBJ2-1. Germline V CDR1 and CDR2: MNHEY, SVGAGI. The CDR3 contains 15 residues. The CDR3 sequence: CASSYRLDLNGEQFF.

The chain joins TRBV6-1 to TRBJ2-3. The CDR3 runs to 14 residues. Per the germline V gene, CDR1 is MNHNS and CDR2 is SASEGT. The CDR3 reads CASRPQGSTDTQYF.

J is TRBJ2-1 and V is TRBV11-1; absent DNA, TCRdb's TRBD2 call cannot be checked. Germline lookup yields CDR1 SGHAT and CDR2 FQDESV (reference sequence). CDR3 length: 13 amino acids. CDR3 region: CASCGTSYNEQFF.

V is TRBV7-2 and J is TRBJ2-5. CDR3 size: 14 residues. Germline values: CDR1 SGHTA, CDR2 FQGNSA. CDR3 loop: CASSKAGVQETQYF.

This sequence joins TRBV10-2 and TRBJ1-5. Germline-derived CDR1 and CDR2 are WSHSY and SAAADI. CDR3 length equals 13 residues. CDR3 protein: CASTFSENQPQHF.

This chain connects TRBV29-1 to TRBJ2-1; the D call of TRBD1 rests on TCRdb alone, since no DNA is present to check it. Germline V gene data show CDR1 as SQVTM and CDR2 as ANQGSEA. The CDR3 spans 12 residues. CDR3 protein: CSNSGWGDEQFF.

The chain has TRBV6-5 and TRBJ2-1; TCRdb names TRBD1, which stays unverified in the absence of DNA. The CDR3 is 14 residues long. Germline V lookup: CDR1 MNHEY, CDR2 SVGAGI. Here the CDR3 reads CASTYRAWGDEQFF.

This rearrangement joins TRBV29-1 to TRBJ2-7; TCRdb lists TRBD1, though no DNA is available to test this call. The CDR3 totals 12 residues. CDR1 and CDR2 from the germline V gene are SQVTM and ANQGSEA. CDR3 sequence: CSVEPSGGEQYF.

The chain links TRBV27 to TRBJ2-3; TCRdb's assignment of TRBD1 cannot be checked, as there is no DNA. CDR1 and CDR2 (germline): MNHEY, SMNVEV (reference sequence). The CDR3 is 14 amino acids. The CDR3 loop reads CASGAGGHADTQYF.

The V gene is TRBV7-2, the J gene TRBJ2-3; TCRdb designates TRBD2, a call that cannot be tested without DNA. CDR1 is SGHTA, CDR2 FQGNSA, per germline. The CDR3 is 16 residues long. The CDR3 sequence is CASSGRMAGDSDTQYF.

This chain connects TRBV4-3 to TRBJ1-5; TCRdb selects TRBD1, and the lack of DNA leaves this call unchecked. Germline CDR1 and CDR2: LGHNA and YSLEER. The CDR3 spans 14 residues. This CDR3 is CASSQTVHNQPQHF.

This chain links TRBV6-2 or TRBV6-3 with TRBJ2-1; TCRdb lists TRBD2, though no DNA is available to test this call. The CDR3 has 16 residues. From germline, CDR1 is MNHEY and CDR2 SVGEGT. The CDR3: CASSDSGPHSYNEQFF.

The chain carries TRBV7-2 and TRBJ2-1; as DNA is missing, the TRBD2 call by TCRdb cannot be tested. The CDR3 contains 12 residues. Germline values: CDR1 SGHTA, CDR2 FQGNSA. This chain's CDR3 is CASSLARAKQFF.

V and J are TRBV27 and TRBJ1-1; with no DNA, the TCRdb D assignment of TRBD1 cannot be verified. CDR1 is MNHEY, CDR2 SMNVEV, per germline (reference sequence). The CDR3 has 16 residues. The CDR3 sequence: CASSSRRGDADTEAFF.

This chain uses TRBV12-3 or TRBV12-4 with TRBJ2-3; TCRdb proposes TRBD1, but this gene call is untestable without DNA. The length of the CDR3 is 15 residues. CDR3 sequence reads: CASSLTTGSTDTQYF.

The V gene is TRBV12-3 or TRBV12-4, the J gene TRBJ2-1; lacking DNA, the TRBD1 call made by TCRdb goes unchecked. This CDR3 spans 15 amino acids. CDR3 amino acids: CASSKTGTSRNEQFF.

V usage is TRBV20-1 and J usage is TRBJ2-5; TCRdb designates TRBD2, a call that cannot be tested without DNA. The CDR3 totals 11 residues. CDR1 DFQATT and CDR2 SNEGSKA come from the germline V gene (reference sequence). CDR3 protein: CSARLVETQYF.

The V gene is TRBV7-2, the J gene TRBJ2-5; absent DNA, TCRdb's TRBD1 call cannot be checked. The CDR3 has 14 amino acids. CDR1 and CDR2 from the germline V gene are SGHTA and FQGNSA. CDR3: CASSQDSFLETQYF.

The chain joins TRBV7-2 to TRBJ2-5; TCRdb outputs TRBD1, but without DNA this stays unchecked. Germline V gene sequence: CDR1 SGHTA, CDR2 FQGNSA. This CDR3 spans 15 amino acids. The CDR3 loop is CASSLAIRGGETQYF.

The V gene is TRBV18, the J gene TRBJ1-2; TCRdb's D gene call, TRBD1, goes unchecked for lack of DNA. Looked up from germline, CDR1 is KGHSH and CDR2 is LQKENI. The CDR3 is made up of 14 amino acids. The CDR3 loop reads CASSPPAVGHGYTF.

This chain links TRBV7-8 with TRBJ2-2; TCRdb returns TRBD1, unconfirmable since there is no DNA. Germline CDR1 reads SGHVS; CDR2 reads FQNEAQ. The CDR3 has 20 amino acids. The CDR3 spells CASRHTPRWDRGLVTGELFF.

The V call is TRBV6-2 or TRBV6-3, the J call TRBJ2-1; the D call of TRBD1 rests on TCRdb alone, since no DNA is present to check it. Germline-derived CDR1 and CDR2 are MNHEY and SVGEGT. The CDR3 spans 17 residues. CDR3 sequence reads: CASSIPHYTPGGDEQFF.

CDR3 amino acids: CASSPGSRGYYEQYF. The rearrangement uses TRBV9 and TRBJ2-7; the TRBD2 assignment by TCRdb is unverifiable without DNA. This CDR3 is built from 15 residues. The germline V gene has CDR1 SGDLS and CDR2 YYNGEE.

The chain combines TRBV7-9 with TRBJ2-1; TCRdb gives TRBD1 as the D gene, but with no DNA this cannot be confirmed. Germline loops: CDR1 SEHNR, CDR2 FQNEAQ (reference sequence). This CDR3 has 14 amino acids. This chain's CDR3 is CASSLPGTGSRGFF.

This chain uses TRBV5-4 with TRBJ1-2. CDR3 length equals 13 residues. Germline CDR1 reads SGHNT; CDR2 reads YYREEE (reference sequence). The CDR3 sequence is CASSLDRGISYTF.